A selection of T cell receptor beta chains follows, all from one sample in a study of CD8 T cells in ankylosing spondylitis. MiXCR, applied by TCRdb to the 5' RACE reads, yields one record per CDR3 protein. The sample has 25,000 to 30,000 distinct CDR3 sequences; roughly 5.3% are singletons. Input material: blood, either unsorted or a sorted T cell fraction (not recorded which). The receptors were gathered from a female donor with ankylosing spondylitis or in good health (not recorded which). CDR3s include the opening cysteine and the closing phenylalanine or tryptophan. The D gene is left open where the match is weak.

.	TRBV9	TRBJ2-3	15	CASSVEGASTDTQYF
.	TRBV9	TRBJ2-7	15	CASSVAAGLSYEQYF
TRBD2	TRBV9	TRBJ2-3	18	CASSVWASGLQKTDTQYF
TRBD2	TRBV9	TRBJ2-1	13	CASSPTSVGEQFF
.	TRBV9	TRBJ1-2	14	CASSVGGGVAGYTF
TRBD1	TRBV9	TRBJ1-5	14	CASSMDRGDQPQHF
.	TRBV9	TRBJ1-3	12	CASSGVGNTIYF
TRBD2	TRBV9	TRBJ2-3	23	CASSVATPTMWDSGGSREDTQYF
.	TRBV9	TRBJ2-3	15	CASSVAGYWTDTQYF
.	TRBV9	TRBJ2-1	15	CASSGDPSSYNEQFF
.	TRBV9	TRBJ1-2	16	CASSVEALHPAYGYTF
.	TRBV9	TRBJ2-1	13	CASAGTFYNEQFF
.	TRBV9	TRBJ1-1	14	CASSPTGKGTEAFF
.	TRBV9	TRBJ1-3	17	CASSVAPDSFSGNTIYF
.	TRBV9	TRBJ1-1	13	CASSVAGTSGAFF